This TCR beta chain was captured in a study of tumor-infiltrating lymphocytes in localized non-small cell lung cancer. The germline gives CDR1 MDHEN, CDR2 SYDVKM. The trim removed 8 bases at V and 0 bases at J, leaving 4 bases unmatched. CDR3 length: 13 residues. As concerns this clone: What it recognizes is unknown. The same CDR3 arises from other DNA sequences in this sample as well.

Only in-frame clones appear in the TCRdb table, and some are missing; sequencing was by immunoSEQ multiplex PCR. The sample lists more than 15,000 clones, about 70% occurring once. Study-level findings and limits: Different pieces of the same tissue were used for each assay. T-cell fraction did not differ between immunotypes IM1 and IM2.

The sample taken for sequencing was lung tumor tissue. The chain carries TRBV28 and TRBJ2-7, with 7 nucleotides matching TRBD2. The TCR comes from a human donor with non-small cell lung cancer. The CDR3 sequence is CASVRGSSYEQYF. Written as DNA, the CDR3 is TGTGCCAGCGTGCGGGGGAGCTCCTACGAGCAGTACTTC. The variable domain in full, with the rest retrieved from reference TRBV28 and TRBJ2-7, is DVKVTQSSRYLVKRTGEKVFLECVQDMDHENMFWYRQDPGLGLRLIYFSYDVKMKEKGDIPEGYSVSREKKERFSLILESASTNQTSMYLCASVRGSSYEQYFGPGTRLTVT.